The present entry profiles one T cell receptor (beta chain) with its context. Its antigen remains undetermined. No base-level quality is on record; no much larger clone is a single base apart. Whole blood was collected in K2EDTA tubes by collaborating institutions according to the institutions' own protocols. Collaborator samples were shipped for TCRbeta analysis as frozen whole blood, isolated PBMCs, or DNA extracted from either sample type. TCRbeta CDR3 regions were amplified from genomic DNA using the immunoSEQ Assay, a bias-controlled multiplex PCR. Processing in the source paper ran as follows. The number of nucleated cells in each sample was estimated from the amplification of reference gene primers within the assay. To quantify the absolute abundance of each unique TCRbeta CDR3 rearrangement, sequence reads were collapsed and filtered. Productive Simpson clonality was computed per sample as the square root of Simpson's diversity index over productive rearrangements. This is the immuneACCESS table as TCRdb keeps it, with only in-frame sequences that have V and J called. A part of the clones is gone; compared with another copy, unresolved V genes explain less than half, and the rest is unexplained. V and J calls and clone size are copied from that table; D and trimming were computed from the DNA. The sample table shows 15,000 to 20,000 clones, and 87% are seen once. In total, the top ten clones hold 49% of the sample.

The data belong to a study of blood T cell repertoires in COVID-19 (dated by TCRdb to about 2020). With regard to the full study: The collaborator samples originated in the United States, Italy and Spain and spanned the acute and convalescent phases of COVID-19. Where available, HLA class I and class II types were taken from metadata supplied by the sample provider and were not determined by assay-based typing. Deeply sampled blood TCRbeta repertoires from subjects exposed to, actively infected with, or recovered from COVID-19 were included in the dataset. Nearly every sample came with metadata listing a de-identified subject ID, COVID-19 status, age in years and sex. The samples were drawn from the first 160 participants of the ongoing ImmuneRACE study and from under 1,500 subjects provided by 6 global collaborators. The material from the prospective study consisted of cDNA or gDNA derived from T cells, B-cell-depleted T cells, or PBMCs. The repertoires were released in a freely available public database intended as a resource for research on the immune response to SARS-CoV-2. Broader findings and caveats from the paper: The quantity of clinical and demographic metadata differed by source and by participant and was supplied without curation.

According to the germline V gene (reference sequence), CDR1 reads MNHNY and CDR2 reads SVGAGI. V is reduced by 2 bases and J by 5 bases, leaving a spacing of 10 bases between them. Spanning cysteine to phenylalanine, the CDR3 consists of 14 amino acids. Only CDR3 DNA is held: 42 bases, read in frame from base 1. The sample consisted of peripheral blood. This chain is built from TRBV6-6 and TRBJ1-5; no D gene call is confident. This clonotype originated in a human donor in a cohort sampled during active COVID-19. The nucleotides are TGTGCCAGCAGTTACGTGGGCGAGTATCAGCCCCAGCATTTT. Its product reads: CASSYVGEYQPQHF.